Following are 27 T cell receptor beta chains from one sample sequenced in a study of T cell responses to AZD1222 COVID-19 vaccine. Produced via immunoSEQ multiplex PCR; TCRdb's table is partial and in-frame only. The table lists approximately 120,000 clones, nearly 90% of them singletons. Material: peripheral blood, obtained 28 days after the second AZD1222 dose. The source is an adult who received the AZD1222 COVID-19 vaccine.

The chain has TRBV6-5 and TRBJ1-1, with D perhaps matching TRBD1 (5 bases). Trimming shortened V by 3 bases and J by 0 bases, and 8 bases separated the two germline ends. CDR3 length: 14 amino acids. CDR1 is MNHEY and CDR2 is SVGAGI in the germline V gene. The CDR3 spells CASSYQGVNTEAFF. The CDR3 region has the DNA TGTGCCAGCAGTTATCAGGGAGTGAACACTGAAGCTTTCTTT.

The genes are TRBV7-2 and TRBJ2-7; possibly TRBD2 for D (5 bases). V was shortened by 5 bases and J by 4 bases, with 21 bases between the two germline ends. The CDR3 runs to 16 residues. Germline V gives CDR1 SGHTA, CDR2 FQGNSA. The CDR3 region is CASSPAGDGGGYEQYF. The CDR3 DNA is TGTGCCAGCAGCCCCGCCGGAGACGGAGGTGGGTACGAGCAGTACTTC.

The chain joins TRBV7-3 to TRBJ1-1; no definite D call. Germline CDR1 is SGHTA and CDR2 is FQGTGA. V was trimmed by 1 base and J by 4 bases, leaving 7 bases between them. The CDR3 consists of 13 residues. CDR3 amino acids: CASSLSSATEAFF. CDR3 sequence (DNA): TGTGCCAGCAGCTTAAGCAGCGCCACTGAAGCTTTCTTT. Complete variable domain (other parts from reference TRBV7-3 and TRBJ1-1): GAGVSQTPSNKVTEKGKYVELRCDPISGHTALYWYRQSLGQGPEFLIYFQGTGAADDSGLPNDRFFAVRPEGSVSTLKIQRTERGDSAVYLCASSLSSATEAFFGQGTRLTVV.

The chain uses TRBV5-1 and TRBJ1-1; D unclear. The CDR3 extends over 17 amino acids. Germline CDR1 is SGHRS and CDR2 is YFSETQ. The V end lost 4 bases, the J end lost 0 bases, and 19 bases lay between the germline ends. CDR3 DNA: TGCGCCAGCAGCGCCGGGTCAGGAGCATCTATGAACACTGAAGCTTTCTTT. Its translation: CASSAGSGASMNTEAFF.

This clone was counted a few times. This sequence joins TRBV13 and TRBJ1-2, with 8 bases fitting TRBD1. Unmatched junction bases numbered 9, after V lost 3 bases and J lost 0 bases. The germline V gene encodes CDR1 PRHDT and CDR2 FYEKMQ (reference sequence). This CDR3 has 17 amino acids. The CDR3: CASSFMGRGHPNYGYTF. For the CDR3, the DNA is TGTGCCAGCAGCTTCATGGGCAGGGGGCATCCTAACTATGGCTACACCTTC.

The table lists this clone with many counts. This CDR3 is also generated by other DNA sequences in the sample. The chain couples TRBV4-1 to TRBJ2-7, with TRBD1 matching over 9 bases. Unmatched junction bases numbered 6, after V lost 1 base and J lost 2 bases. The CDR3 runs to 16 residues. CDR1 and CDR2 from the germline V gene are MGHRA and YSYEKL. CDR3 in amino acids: CASSQGPGQGTYEQYF. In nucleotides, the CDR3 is TGCGCCAGCAGCCAAGGCCCGGGACAGGGAACCTACGAGCAGTACTTC.

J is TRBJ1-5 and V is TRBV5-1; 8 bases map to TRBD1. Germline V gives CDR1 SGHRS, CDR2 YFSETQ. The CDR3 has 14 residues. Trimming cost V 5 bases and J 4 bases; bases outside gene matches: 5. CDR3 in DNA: TGCGCCAGCAGACAAACAGGGGGGAATCAGCCCCAGCATTTT. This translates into CASRQTGGNQPQHF.

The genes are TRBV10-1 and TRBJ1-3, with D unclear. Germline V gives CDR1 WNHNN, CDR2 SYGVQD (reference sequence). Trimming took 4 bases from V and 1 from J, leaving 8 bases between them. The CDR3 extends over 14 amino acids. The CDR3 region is CASSVRSSGNTIYF. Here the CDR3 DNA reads TGCGCCAGCAGTGTCAGATCATCTGGAAACACCATATATTTT.

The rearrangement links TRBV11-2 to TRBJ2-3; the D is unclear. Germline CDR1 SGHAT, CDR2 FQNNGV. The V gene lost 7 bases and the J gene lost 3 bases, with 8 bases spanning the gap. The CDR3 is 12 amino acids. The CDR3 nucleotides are TGTGCCAGCAACCCGCAGACAGATACGCAGTATTTT. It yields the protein CASNPQTDTQYF.

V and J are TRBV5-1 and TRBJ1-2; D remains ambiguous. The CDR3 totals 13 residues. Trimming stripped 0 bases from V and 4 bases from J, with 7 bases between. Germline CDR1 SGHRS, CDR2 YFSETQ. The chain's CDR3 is CASSLGQTYGYTF. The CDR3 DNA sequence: TGCGCCAGCAGCTTGGGACAAACCTATGGCTACACCTTC.

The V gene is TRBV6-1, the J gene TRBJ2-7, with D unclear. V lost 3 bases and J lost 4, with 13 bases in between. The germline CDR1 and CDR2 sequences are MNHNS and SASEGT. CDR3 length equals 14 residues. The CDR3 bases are TGTGCCAGCAGTGAGATGCCCCAAGATTACGAGCAGTACTTC. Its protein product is CASSEMPQDYEQYF.

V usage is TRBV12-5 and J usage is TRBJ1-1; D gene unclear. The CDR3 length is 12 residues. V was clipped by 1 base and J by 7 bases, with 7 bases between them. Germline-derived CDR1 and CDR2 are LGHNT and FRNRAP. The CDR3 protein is CASGLALGEAFF. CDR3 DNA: TGTGCTAGTGGTTTGGCCCTGGGTGAAGCTTTCTTT.

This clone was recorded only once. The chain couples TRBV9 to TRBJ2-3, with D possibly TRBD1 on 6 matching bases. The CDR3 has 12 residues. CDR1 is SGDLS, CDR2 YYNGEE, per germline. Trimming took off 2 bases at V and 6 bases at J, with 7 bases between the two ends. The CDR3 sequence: CASSVRGDTQYF. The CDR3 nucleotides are TGTGCCAGCAGCGTGAGGGGGGATACGCAGTATTTT.

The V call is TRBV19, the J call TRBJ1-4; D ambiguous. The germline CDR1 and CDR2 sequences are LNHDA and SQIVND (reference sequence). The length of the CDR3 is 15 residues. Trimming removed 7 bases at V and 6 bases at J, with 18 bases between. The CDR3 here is CASIREFELDEKLFF. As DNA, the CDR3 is TGTGCCAGTATCCGGGAGTTTGAACTGGATGAAAAACTGTTTTTT.

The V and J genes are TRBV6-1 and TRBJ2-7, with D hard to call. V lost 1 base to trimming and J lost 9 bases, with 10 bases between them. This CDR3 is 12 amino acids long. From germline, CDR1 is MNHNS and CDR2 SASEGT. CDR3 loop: CASSEVMVVQYF. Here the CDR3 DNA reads TGTGCCAGCAGTGAAGTTATGGTTGTGCAGTACTTC.

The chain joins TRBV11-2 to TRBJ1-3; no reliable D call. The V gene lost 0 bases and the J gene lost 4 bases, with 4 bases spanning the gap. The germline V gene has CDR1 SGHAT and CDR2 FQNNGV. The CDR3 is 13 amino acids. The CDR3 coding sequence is TGTGCCAGCAGCTTAGAAGAGGGAAACACCATATATTTT. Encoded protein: CASSLEEGNTIYF.

The CDR3 here is CASRPNTNYGYTF. The CDR3 DNA sequence: TGTGCCAGCAGGCCCAATACTAACTATGGCTACACCTTC. The chain uses TRBV6-5 and TRBJ1-2, with unresolved D. The CDR3 sequence is 13 residues long. Trimming took off 6 bases at V and 0 bases at J, with 8 bases between the two ends. CDR1 is MNHEY and CDR2 is SVGAGI in the germline V gene.

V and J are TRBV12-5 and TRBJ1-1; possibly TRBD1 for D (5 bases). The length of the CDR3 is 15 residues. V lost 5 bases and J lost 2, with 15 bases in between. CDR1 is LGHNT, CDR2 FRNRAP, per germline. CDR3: CASGRNTGQNTEAFF. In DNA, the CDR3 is TGTGCTAGTGGTCGGAATACAGGACAAAACACTGAAGCTTTCTTT.

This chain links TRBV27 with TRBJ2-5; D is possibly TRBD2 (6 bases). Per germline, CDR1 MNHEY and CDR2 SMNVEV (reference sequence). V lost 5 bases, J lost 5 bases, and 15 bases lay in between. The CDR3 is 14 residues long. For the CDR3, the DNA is TGTGCCAGCAGTCCGTTGTCTGGAGGGGAGACCCAGTACTTC. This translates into CASSPLSGGETQYF.

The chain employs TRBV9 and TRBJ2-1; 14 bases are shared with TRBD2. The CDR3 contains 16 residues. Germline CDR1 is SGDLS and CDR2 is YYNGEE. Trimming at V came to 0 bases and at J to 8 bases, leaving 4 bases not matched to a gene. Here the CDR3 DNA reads TGTGCCAGCAGCGTAGGGGCGACTAGCGGGAGGGATGAGCAGTTCTTC. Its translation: CASSVGATSGRDEQFF.

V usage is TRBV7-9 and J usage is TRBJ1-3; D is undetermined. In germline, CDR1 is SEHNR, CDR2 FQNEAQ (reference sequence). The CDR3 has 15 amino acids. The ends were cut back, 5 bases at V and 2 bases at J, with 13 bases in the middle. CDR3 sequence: CASSITGDTGNTIYF. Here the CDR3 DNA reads TGTGCCAGCAGCATCACGGGAGACACTGGAAACACCATATATTTT.

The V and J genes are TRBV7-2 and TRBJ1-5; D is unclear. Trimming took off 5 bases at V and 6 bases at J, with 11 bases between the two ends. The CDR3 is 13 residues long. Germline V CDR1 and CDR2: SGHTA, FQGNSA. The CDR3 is CASSADWSQPQHF. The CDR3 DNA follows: TGTGCCAGCAGCGCCGACTGGTCTCAGCCCCAGCATTTT.

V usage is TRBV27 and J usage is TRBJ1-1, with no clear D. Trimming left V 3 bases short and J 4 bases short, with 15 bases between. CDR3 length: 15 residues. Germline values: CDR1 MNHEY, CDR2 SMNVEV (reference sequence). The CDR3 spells CASSFNRLGSTEAFF. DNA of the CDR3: TGTGCCAGCAGTTTTAATAGGTTGGGGTCCACTGAAGCTTTCTTT.

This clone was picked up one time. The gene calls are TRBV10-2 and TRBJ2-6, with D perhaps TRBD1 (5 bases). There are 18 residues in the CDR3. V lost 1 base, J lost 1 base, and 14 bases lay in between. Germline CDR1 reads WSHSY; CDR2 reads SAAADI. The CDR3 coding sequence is TGCGCCAGCAGTGAGTGGATAGGGGTAGGATCTGGGGCCAACGTCCTGACTTTC. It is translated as CASSEWIGVGSGANVLTF.

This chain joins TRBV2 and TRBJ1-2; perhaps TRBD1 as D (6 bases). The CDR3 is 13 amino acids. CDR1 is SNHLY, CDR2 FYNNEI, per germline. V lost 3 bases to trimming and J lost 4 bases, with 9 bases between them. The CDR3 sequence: CASSEGAGYGYTF. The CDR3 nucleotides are TGTGCCAGCAGTGAGGGGGCGGGCTATGGCTACACCTTC.

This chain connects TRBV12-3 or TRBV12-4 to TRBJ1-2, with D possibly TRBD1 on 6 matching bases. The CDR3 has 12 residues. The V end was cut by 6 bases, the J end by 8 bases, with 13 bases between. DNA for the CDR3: TGTGCCAGCAGAGGGGGGGGAGGAGGCTACACCTTC. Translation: CASRGGGGGYTF.

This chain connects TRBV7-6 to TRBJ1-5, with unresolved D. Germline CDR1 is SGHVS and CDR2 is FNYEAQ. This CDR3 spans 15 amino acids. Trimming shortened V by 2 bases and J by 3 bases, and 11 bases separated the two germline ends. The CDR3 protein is CASSLQSGFNQPQHF. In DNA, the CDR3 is TGTGCCAGCAGCTTACAGTCGGGGTTCAATCAGCCCCAGCATTTT.